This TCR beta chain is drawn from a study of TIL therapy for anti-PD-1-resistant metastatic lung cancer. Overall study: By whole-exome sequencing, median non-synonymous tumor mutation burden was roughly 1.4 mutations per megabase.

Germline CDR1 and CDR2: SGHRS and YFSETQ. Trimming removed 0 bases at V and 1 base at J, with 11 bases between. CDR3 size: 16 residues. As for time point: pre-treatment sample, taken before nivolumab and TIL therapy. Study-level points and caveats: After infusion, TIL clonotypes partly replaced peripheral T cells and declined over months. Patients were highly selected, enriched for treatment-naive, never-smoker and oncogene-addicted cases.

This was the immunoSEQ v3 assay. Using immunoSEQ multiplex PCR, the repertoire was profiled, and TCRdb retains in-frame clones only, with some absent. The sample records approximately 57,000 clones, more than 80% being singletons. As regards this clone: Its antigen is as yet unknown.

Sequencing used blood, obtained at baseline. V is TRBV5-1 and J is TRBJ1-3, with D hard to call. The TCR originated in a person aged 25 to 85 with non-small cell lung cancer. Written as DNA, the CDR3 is TGCGCCAGCAGCTTGGGAACAGCCCGTTCTGGAAACACCATATATTTT. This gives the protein CASSLGTARSGNTIYF.